Below are 10 T cell receptor beta chains sequenced from a single sample in a study of CD8+ T cells in alopecia areata. Treatment specified: oral pan-JAK inhibitor, 5-10 mg twice daily. RNA extraction was followed by reverse transcription into cDNA, which acted as the sequencing template. Assay: immunoSEQ multiplex PCR; the TCRdb copy retains only in-frame clones and omits some. The sample consists of about 180,000 clones, approximately 50% of them appearing once. The specimen was CD8+ T cells sorted from blood, collected at week 52, from a patient treated with tofacitinib. The receptors were sampled from a human donor with alopecia areata.

The rearrangement links TRBV29-1 to TRBJ1-6; 9 bases are shared with TRBD1. The length of the CDR3 is 16 residues. From germline, CDR1 is SQVTM and CDR2 ANQGSEA. J was trimmed by 8 bases and V by 5 bases; bases with no gene match: 13. The DNA of the CDR3 is TGCAGCGTTTTTCCCCTGCTACAGGGGGCTCATTCACCCCTCCACTTT. This encodes CSVFPLLQGAHSPLHF.

The chain has TRBV5-1 and TRBJ2-1; a weak D match, TRBD2 (5 bases). Germline CDR1 and CDR2: SGHRS and YFSETQ. The CDR3 covers 13 residues. Trimming removed 2 bases from V and 7 bases from J, with 10 bases in between. In nucleotides, the CDR3 is TGCGCCAGCAGCTTCCGGGATCCGAATGAGCAGTTCTTC. Amino acids: CASSFRDPNEQFF.

Written as DNA, the CDR3 is TGTGCCAGCAGCTTGGACAGGTCCTACGAGCAGTACTTC. Translated: CASSLDRSYEQYF. The chain links TRBV13 to TRBJ2-7; 7 bases match TRBD1. The CDR3 has 13 amino acids. The J segment lost 1 base and the V segment lost 3 bases, leaving 0 bases of the junction unmatched. Germline CDR1 reads PRHDT; CDR2 reads FYEKMQ (reference sequence).

V and J are TRBV5-6 and TRBJ2-7; either TRBD1 or TRBD2 may supply D (5 bases each). V shed 5 bases and J shed 6 bases, with 24 bases lying between them. Germline loops: CDR1 SGHDT, CDR2 YYEEEE. The CDR3 has 16 amino acids. CDR3 in amino acids: CASSPGLLLEAGEQYF. The CDR3 DNA follows: TGTGCCAGCAGTCCGGGGCTTCTACTGGAGGCTGGCGAGCAGTACTTC.

The rearrangement links TRBV18 to TRBJ1-2; D unresolved. Germline V gene data show CDR1 as KGHSH and CDR2 as LQKENI. The CDR3 sequence is 15 residues long. Between the trimmed V and J ends, which lost 2 bases and 8 bases, there was a span of 18 bases. CDR3 sequence: CASSPGARGRAGYTF. CDR3 nucleotides: TGTGCCAGCTCACCAGGTGCTCGGGGAAGGGCCGGCTACACCTTC.

The rearrangement joins TRBV13 to TRBJ2-7; weak D call: TRBD2 (6 bases). The V gene's germline CDR1 is PRHDT and CDR2 FYEKMQ (reference sequence). V lost 0 bases, J lost 5 bases, and 8 bases lay in between. The CDR3 runs 13 residues. The CDR3 spells CASSLGRRDEQYF. CDR3 in DNA: TGTGCCAGCAGCTTAGGGAGGAGGGACGAGCAGTACTTC.

This chain links TRBV6-5 with TRBJ1-1; no clear D. CDR1 MNHEY and CDR2 SVGAGI come from the germline V gene. V was trimmed by 4 bases and J by 4 bases, leaving 16 bases between them. The CDR3 loop spans 15 amino acids. This CDR3 reads CASSSREGLGTEAFF. The CDR3 nucleotides read TGTGCCAGCAGTTCCAGAGAGGGCCTGGGCACTGAAGCTTTCTTT.

There are a few counts of this clone. The chain carries TRBV4-1 and TRBJ2-2, with D perhaps TRBD1 (5 bases). The CDR3 sequence is 18 residues long. The germline gives CDR1 MGHRA, CDR2 YSYEKL. V lost 3 bases to trimming and J lost 7 bases, with 24 bases between them. In DNA form, the CDR3 reads TGCGCCAGCAGCCACCCTAAGGGCCAGGGAAATATTATCGGGGAGCTGTTTTTT. Amino acid sequence: CASSHPKGQGNIIGELFF.

DNA of the CDR3: TGTGCCAGCAGTTACCCTGGGGGACTCCACCACGAGCAGTACTTC. As protein: CASSYPGGLHHEQYF. The rearrangement joins TRBV6-5 to TRBJ2-7; weak D call: TRBD2 (6 bases). Germline V lookup: CDR1 MNHEY, CDR2 SVGAGI. The CDR3 totals 15 residues. V lost 2 bases and J 5 bases, leaving 16 bases between the germline ends.

This clone was observed a few times. This chain links TRBV7-9 with TRBJ1-4; perhaps TRBD1 as D (5 bases). Germline values: CDR1 SEHNR, CDR2 FQNEAQ (reference sequence). Trimming left V 1 base short and J 6 bases short, with 9 bases between. The CDR3 runs to 14 residues. CDR3 nucleotides: TGTGCCAGCAGCTTAGGAGCAGGGCATGAAAAACTGTTTTTT. Residues: CASSLGAGHEKLFF.